The present entry profiles one T cell receptor beta chain with its context. Its antigen is not identified. These data come from a study of cytomegalovirus exposure and HLA in healthy donors. Turning to the study itself: Early released data had about 80 million unique TCRs, all coming from HLA-typed donors.

Germline values: CDR1 SGHDT, CDR2 YYEEEE. V was cut by 3 bases and J by 0 bases, with 15 bases left in between. The CDR3 is 17 residues long. A multiplex PCR was run with 60 Vbeta primers and 13 Jbeta primers. This table comes from immunoSEQ multiplex PCR, and its TCRdb copy is limited to in-frame clones, with some not included. Found here are 150,000 to 200,000 clones, 79% of them singletons; the top ten hold 4.4%. Findings and limits, study-wide: By HLA locus, TCR association rates varied in a later analysis, with DRB1 showing the most and HLA-C the fewest. Later analysis identified 16,951 TCR beta sequences associated with HLA alleles, using a false discovery rate threshold of 0.05.

Everyone who donated was a healthy bone marrow donor. The chain uses TRBV5-6 and TRBJ2-2, with D unresolved. Sequencing was done on a sample of PBMCs. The TCR originated in a woman aged 25 to 39 in good health and CMV-seropositive. CDR3 DNA: TGTGCCAGCAGCTGGGCAGGAACCACTGCGAACACCGGGGAGCTGTTTTTT. Amino acids: CASSWAGTTANTGELFF. The full variable domain, its missing parts supplied by reference TRBV5-6 and TRBJ2-2, is DAGVTQSPTHLIKTRGQQVTLRCSPKSGHDTVSWYQQALGQGPQFIFQYYEEEERQRGNFPDRFSGHQFPNYSSELNVNALLLGDSALYLCASSWAGTTANTGELFFGEGSRLTVL.